Below, one T cell receptor beta chain is given with its context. The source of the sample is a study of PD-1 blockade in classical Hodgkin lymphoma. Relapses following autologous stem cell transplantation were seen in all patients, with brentuximab vedotin exposure varying. The data were produced by immunoSEQ multiplex PCR, yet TCRdb's version contains in-frame clones alone and is incomplete. The sample has approximately 26,000 clones; around 81% are singletons. Germline V gene sequence: CDR1 MNHEY, CDR2 SMNVEV (reference sequence). With 3 bases removed from V and 4 bases from J, the gap between germline ends came to 12 bases. This CDR3 spans 14 amino acids.

The source is a human donor with classical Hodgkin lymphoma. This sample comprised peripheral blood mononuclear cells (PBMCs), obtained before the second cycle of nivolumab. The chain has TRBV27 and TRBJ2-5, with D possibly being TRBD1 or TRBD2 (5 bases each). As DNA, the CDR3 is TGTGCCAGCAGTTTTCGGCATGGGGGAGAGACCCAGTACTTC. Protein sequence: CASSFRHGGETQYF.